This T cell receptor (beta chain) was identified in a study of T cells in narcolepsy. Sequencing used immunoSEQ multiplex PCR; TCRdb keeps in-frame clones, though not all of them. The table records around 18,000 clones, 70% to 90% of them present only once. The CDR3 has 14 residues. The ends were cut back, 10 bases at V and 4 bases at J, with 17 bases in the middle. The germline gives CDR1 LNHDA, CDR2 SQIVND (reference sequence). Sequencing was done on a sample of memory (CD45RA-) CD4+ T cells from blood. The sequence came from a human donor in good health. The rearrangement joins TRBV19 to TRBJ1-3, with a possible D match to TRBD1 (5 bases). CDR3 DNA sequence: TGTGCCACCGGGGGGTCCGCGAGAGGAAACACCATATATTTT. This gives the protein CATGGSARGNTIYF.